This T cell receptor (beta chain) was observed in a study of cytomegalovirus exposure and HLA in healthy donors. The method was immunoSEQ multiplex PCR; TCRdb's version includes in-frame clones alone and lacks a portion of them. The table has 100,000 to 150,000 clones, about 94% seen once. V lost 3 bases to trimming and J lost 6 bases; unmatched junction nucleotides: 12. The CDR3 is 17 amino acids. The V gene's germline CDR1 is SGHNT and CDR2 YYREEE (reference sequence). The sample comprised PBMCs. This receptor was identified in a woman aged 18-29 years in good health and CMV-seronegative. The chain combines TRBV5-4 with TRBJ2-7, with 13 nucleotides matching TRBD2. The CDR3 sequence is CASSSRGGGTSGIEQYF. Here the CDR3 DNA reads TGTGCCAGCAGCTCGAGGGGGGGCGGGACTAGCGGGATCGAGCAGTACTTC.